These 8 T cell receptor beta chains originate from one sample sequenced in a study of sequential checkpoint blockade in melanoma. Regarding treatment: randomized to nivolumab then ipilimumab (arm A) or the reverse (arm B). Assay used: immunoSEQ multiplex PCR; TCRdb lists only in-frame clones, some missing. The sample includes 7,500 to 8,500 clones, around 64% seen only once; the top ten take approximately 50%. The sequencing here drew on CD8+ T cells sorted from blood (inferred from file names), taken from a patient given nivolumab and ipilimumab in sequence. All receptors come from a human patient with melanoma. Some clones in this sample may be carry-over from other donors' samples.

The V and J genes are TRBV9 and TRBJ1-3; the D is unclear. Germline V gives CDR1 SGDLS, CDR2 YYNGEE. Trimming took 1 base from V and 0 from J, leaving 14 bases between them. This CDR3 has 17 residues. The CDR3 sequence is CASSVNRAEASGNTIYF. In DNA form, the CDR3 reads TGTGCCAGCAGCGTAAACAGAGCGGAGGCCTCTGGAAACACCATATATTTT.

This sequence joins TRBV25-1 and TRBJ2-1; TRBD2 matches 7 bases. This CDR3 spans 17 amino acids. V dropped 4 bases and J dropped 6; count of bases not matched to a gene: 15. In germline, CDR1 is MGHDK, CDR2 SYGVNS. CDR3: CASSGLRWSGAVNEQFF. The CDR3 bases are TGTGCCAGCAGTGGGCTCCGGTGGAGCGGGGCAGTCAATGAGCAGTTCTTC.

This clone was observed a few times. V and J are TRBV12-5 and TRBJ2-7; D not resolved. The ends were cut back, 2 bases at V and 4 bases at J, with 6 bases in the middle. Germline V lookup: CDR1 LGHNT, CDR2 FRNRAP. The length of the CDR3 is 12 residues. The CDR3 loop is CASGLSNYEQYF. The CDR3 DNA reads as TGTGCTAGTGGTTTGTCCAATTACGAGCAGTACTTC. Together with reference TRBV12-5 and TRBJ2-7, the CDR3 gives the full variable domain: DARVTQTPRHKVTEMGQEVTMRCQPILGHNTVFWYRQTMMQGLELLAYFRNRAPLDDSGMPKDRFSAEMPDATLATLKIQPSEPRDSAVYFCASGLSNYEQYFGPGTRLTVT.

This clone was found a few times. The J gene is TRBJ1-2, the V gene TRBV25-1; D is undetermined. CDR1 and CDR2 from the germline V gene are MGHDK and SYGVNS. CDR3 length: 15 residues. V was cut by 5 bases and J by 4 bases, with 17 bases left in between. The CDR3 sequence is CASSPVGGSGYGYTF. CDR3 nucleotide sequence: TGTGCCAGCAGTCCCGTCGGCGGATCGGGCTATGGCTACACCTTC.

The rearrangement uses TRBV29-1 and TRBJ1-2; no definite D call. Germline loops: CDR1 SQVTM, CDR2 ANQGSEA. The CDR3 extends over 14 amino acids. The V end was cut by 5 bases, the J end by 4 bases, with 17 bases between. The CDR3 DNA follows: TGCAGCGTTCTCAGTCCCGAACGAAGCTATGGCTACACCTTC. Its protein product is CSVLSPERSYGYTF. The full variable domain, in which reference TRBV29-1 and TRBJ1-2 provide the parts outside the CDR3, is SAVISQKPSRDICQRGTSLTIQCQVDSQVTMMFWYRQQPGQSLTLIATANQGSEATYESGFVIDKFPISRPNLTFSTLTVSNMSPEDSSIYLCSVLSPERSYGYTFGSGTRLTVV.

In its sample, this clone was seen once. The chain recombines TRBV29-1 with TRBJ1-1, with D perhaps matching TRBD1 (6 bases). The germline CDR1 and CDR2 sequences are SQVTM and ANQGSEA. Trimming stripped 7 bases from V and 7 bases from J, with 13 bases between. CDR3 length: 11 residues. Written as DNA, the CDR3 is TGCAGCGCGGGACAAGGATTTGAAGCTTTCTTT. Protein product: CSAGQGFEAFF.

V usage is TRBV7-9 and J usage is TRBJ1-3; TRBD1 aligns across 10 bases. V was pared by 4 bases and J by 3 bases, with 9 bases of the junction left unmatched. Per the germline V gene, CDR1 is SEHNR and CDR2 is FQNEAQ (reference sequence). This CDR3 region has 17 residues. CDR3 nucleotides: TGTGCCAGCAGCTCGCGACAGGGGGCAAGTCTTGGAAACACCATATATTTT. Translated: CASSSRQGASLGNTIYF. Variable domain in full (rest from reference TRBV7-9 and TRBJ1-3): DTGVSQNPRHKITKRGQNVTFRCDPISEHNRLYWYRQTLGQGPEFLTYFQNEAQLEKSRLLSDRFSAERPKGSFSTLEIQRTEQGDSAMYLCASSSRQGASLGNTIYFGEGSWLTVV.

This clone was found once. The V call is TRBV6-5, the J call TRBJ2-5; 7 bases fit TRBD1. Germline-derived CDR1 and CDR2 are MNHEY and SVGAGI. The CDR3 loop spans 15 amino acids. V shed 2 bases and J 4 bases; nucleotides not matched to a gene: 7. CDR3 sequence: CASSYGGQWPETQYF. CDR3 DNA: TGTGCCAGCAGTTACGGGGGACAGTGGCCAGAGACCCAGTACTTC.